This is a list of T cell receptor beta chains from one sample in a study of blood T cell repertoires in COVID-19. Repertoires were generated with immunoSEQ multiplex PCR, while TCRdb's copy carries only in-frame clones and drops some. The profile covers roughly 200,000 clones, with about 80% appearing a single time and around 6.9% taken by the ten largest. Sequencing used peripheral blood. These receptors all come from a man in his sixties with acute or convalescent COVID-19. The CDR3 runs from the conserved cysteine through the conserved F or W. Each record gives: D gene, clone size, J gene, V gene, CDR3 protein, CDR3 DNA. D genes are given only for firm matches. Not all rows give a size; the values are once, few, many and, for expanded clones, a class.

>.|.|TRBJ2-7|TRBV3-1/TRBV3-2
CASSQISGAYEQYF
TGTGCCAGCAGCCAAATTAGCGGAGCATACGAGCAGTACTTC
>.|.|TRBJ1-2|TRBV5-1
CASSLARPWRYGYTF
TGCGCCAGCAGCTTGGCCCGGCCCTGGCGGTATGGCTACACCTTC
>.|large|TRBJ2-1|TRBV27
CASSLTGTEYNEQFF
TGTGCCAGCAGTCTAACCGGGACTGAATACAATGAGCAGTTCTTC
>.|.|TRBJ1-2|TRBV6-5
CASSLDRDKGYTF
TGTGCCAGCAGCCTGGATCGGGACAAGGGATACACCTTC
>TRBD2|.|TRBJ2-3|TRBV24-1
CATSDLASGGADTQYF
TGTGCCACCAGTGATTTGGCTAGCGGGGGGGCAGATACGCAGTATTTT
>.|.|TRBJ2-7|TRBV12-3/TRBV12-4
CASSSGDTYEQYF
TGTGCCAGCAGCTCCGGGGACACCTACGAGCAGTACTTC
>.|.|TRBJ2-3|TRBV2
CASIGRGGDTQYF
TGTGCCAGCATCGGTAGGGGTGGGGATACGCAGTATTTT
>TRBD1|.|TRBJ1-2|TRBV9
CASSLGTETYGYTF
TGTGCCAGCAGCTTAGGGACAGAGACCTATGGCTACACCTTC
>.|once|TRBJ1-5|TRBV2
CAIARDKNQPQHF
TGTGCCATCGCCCGGGACAAAAATCAGCCCCAGCATTTT
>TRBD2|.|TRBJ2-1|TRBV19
CASSIDGLAGGVNEQFF
TGTGCCAGTAGTATAGACGGACTAGCGGGAGGGGTAAATGAGCAGTTCTTC
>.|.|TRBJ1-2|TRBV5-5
CASSSRNGVLYGYTF
TGTGCCAGCAGCTCCCGAAACGGGGTTTTGTATGGCTACACCTTC
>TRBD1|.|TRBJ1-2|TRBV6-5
CASRGTGLPYGYTF
TGTGCCAGCAGGGGGACAGGCCTACCATATGGCTACACCTTC
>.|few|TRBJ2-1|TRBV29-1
CSVERPGGPSSYNEQFF
TGCAGCGTTGAAAGGCCGGGGGGCCCCAGCTCCTACAATGAGCAGTTCTTC
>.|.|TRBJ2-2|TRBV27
CASSLRDHTGELFF
TGTGCCAGCAGTTTACGAGATCACACCGGGGAGCTGTTTTTT
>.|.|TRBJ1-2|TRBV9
CASSTPGEINGYTF
TGTGCCAGCAGCACCCCAGGGGAGATAAATGGCTACACCTTC
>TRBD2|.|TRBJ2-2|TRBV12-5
CASGSPSGGSNTGELFF
TGTGCTAGTGGTTCCCCTAGCGGGGGTTCGAACACCGGGGAGCTGTTTTTT
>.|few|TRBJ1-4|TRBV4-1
CASSQQIFGRKLFF
TGCGCCAGCAGCCAACAAATATTCGGGAGGAAACTGTTTTTT
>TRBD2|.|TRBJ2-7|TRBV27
CASSLARGGAYEQYF
TGTGCCAGCAGTTTAGCCCGCGGGGGGGCCTACGAGCAGTACTTC
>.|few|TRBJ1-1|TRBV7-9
CASSLPSGAFF
TGTGCCAGCAGCTTGCCCTCCGGAGCTTTCTTT
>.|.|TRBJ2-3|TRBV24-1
CATSDPGSTDTQYF
TGTGCCACCAGTGACCCGGGTAGCACAGATACGCAGTATTTT
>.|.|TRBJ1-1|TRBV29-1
CSVERQGNTEAFF
TGCAGCGTTGAACGCCAGGGGAACACTGAAGCTTTCTTT
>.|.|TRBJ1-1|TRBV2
CASRLRSSNTEAFF
TGTGCCAGCAGACTGCGAAGCTCGAACACTGAAGCTTTCTTT